The entry below gives a single TCR beta chain sequence along with its context. Its antigen remains unknown. The record originates from a study of blood T cells in healthy people across ages. Overall study findings and caveats: No conclusive comparison of naive versus antigen-experienced cells was possible with unsorted PBMCs.

The CDR3 has 16 residues. The germline V gene encodes CDR1 SGHKS and CDR2 YYEKEE (reference sequence). Trimming took off 5 bases at V and 3 bases at J, with 15 bases between the two ends. Every participating donor contributed roughly 10 milliliters of peripheral blood through a draw. With a J-beta primer mix and a sample-barcoded 5' primer, a second PCR ran about 6 to 11 cycles. Every cDNA molecule bore a tag from a template-switch adaptor containing 12 random nucleotides. TCRdb recomputed calls from the 5' RACE reads with MiXCR, one row per CDR3 protein. Of 1.5 million to 2 million distinct CDR3 sequences listed, 25% to 30% were seen once; the top ten hold about 8%.

The receptor comes from a young woman in good health. The chain joins TRBV5-5 to TRBJ1-6; no clear D gene. Sequencing was performed on blood. The CDR3 protein is CASRLGAEIYNSPLHF. The CDR3 region has the DNA TGTGCCAGCAGGCTCGGTGCTGAAATCTATAATTCACCCCTCCACTTT.